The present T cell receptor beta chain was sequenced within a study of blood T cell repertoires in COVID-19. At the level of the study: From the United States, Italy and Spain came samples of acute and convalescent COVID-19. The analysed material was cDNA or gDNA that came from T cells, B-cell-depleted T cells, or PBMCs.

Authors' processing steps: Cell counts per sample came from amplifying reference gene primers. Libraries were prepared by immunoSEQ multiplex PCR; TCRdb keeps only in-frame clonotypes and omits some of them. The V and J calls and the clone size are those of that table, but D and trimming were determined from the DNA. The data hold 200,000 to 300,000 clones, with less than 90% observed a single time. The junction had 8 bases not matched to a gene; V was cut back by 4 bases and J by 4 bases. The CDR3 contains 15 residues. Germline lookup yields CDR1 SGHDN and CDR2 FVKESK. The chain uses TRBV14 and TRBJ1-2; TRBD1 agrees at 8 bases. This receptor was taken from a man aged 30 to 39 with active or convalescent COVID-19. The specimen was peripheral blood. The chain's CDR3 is CASSPGTGSAYGYTF. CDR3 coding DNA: TGTGCCAGCAGCCCAGGGACAGGTTCTGCCTATGGCTACACCTTC.